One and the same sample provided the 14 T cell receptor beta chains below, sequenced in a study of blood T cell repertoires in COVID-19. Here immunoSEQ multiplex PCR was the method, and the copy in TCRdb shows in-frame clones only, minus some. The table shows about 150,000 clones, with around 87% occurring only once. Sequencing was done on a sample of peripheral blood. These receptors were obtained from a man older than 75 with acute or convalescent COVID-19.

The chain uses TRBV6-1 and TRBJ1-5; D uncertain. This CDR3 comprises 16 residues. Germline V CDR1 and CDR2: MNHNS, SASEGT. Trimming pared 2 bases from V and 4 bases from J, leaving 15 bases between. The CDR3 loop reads CASSELLGVINQPQHF. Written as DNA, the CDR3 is TGTGCCAGCAGTGAACTCCTCGGGGTTATTAATCAGCCCCAGCATTTT.

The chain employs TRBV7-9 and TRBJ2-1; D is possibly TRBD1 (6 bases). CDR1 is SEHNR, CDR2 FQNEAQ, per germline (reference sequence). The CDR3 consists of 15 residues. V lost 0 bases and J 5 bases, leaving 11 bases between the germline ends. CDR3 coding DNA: TGTGCCAGCAGCTTAGCCAGGGGTCCCGACAATGAGCAGTTCTTC. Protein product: CASSLARGPDNEQFF.

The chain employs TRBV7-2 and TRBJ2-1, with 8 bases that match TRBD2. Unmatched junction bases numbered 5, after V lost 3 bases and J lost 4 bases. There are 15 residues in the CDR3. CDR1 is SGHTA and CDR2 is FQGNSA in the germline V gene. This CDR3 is CASSFTGGNYNEQFF. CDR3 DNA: TGTGCCAGCAGCTTTACGGGGGGGAATTACAATGAGCAGTTCTTC.

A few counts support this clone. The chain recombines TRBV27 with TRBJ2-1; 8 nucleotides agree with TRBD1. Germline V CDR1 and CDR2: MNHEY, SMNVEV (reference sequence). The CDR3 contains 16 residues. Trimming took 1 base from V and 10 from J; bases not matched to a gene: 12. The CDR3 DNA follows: TGTGCCAGCAGTTTATATGGGACAGGAGCACTAGGGGAGCAGTTCTTC. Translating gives CASSLYGTGALGEQFF.

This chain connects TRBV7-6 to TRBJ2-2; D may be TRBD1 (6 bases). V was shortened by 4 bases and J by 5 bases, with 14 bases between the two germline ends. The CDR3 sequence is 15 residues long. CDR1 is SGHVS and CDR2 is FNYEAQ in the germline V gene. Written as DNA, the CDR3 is TGTGCCAGCAGCTCGAGACAGGAGCTTACCGGGGAGCTGTTTTTT. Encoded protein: CASSSRQELTGELFF.

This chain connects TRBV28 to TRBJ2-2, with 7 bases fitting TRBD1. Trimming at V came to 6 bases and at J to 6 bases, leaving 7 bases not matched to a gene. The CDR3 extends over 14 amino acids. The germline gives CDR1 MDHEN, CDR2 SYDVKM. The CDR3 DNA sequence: TGTGCCAGCAGGTCCGGGACAGAGGCCGGGGAGCTGTTTTTT. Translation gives CASRSGTEAGELFF.

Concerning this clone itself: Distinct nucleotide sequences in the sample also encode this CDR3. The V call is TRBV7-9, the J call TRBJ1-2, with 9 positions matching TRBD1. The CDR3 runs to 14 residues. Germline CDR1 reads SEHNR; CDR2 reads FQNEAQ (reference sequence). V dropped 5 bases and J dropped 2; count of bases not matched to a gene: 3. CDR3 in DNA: TGTGCCAGCAGCCCAGGACAGGGGAACTATGGCTACACCTTC. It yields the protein CASSPGQGNYGYTF.

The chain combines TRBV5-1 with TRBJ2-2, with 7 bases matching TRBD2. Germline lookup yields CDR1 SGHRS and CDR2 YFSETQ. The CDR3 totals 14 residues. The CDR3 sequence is CATRAGAVTGELFF. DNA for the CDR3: TGCGCTACCAGGGCGGGAGCCGTGACCGGGGAGCTGTTTTTT.

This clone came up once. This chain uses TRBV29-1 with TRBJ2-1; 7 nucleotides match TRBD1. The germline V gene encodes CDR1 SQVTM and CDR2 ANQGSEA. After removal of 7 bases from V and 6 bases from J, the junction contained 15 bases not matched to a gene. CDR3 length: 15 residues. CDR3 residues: CSAVLRDRALNEQFF. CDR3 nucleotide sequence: TGCAGCGCAGTGCTCCGGGACAGAGCCCTCAATGAGCAGTTCTTC.

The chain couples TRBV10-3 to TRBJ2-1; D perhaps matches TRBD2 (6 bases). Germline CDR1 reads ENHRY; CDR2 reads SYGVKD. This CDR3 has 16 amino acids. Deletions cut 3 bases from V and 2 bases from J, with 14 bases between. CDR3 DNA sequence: TGTGCCATCAGTGATTTGGCGGGACGGGCCTACAATGAGCAGTTCTTC. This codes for CAISDLAGRAYNEQFF.

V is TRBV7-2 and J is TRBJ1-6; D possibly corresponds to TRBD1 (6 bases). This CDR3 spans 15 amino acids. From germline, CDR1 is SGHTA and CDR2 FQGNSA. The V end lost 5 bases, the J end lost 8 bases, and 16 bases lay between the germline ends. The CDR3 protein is CASSPTGLMDSPLHF. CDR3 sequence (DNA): TGTGCCAGCAGCCCTACAGGGTTGATGGATTCACCCCTCCACTTT.

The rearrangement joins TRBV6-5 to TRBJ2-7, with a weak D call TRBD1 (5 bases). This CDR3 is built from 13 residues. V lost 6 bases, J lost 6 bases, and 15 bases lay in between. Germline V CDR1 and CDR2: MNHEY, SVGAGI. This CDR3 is CASRALQQGEQYF. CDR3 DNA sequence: TGTGCCAGCAGAGCACTCCAGCAGGGCGAGCAGTACTTC.

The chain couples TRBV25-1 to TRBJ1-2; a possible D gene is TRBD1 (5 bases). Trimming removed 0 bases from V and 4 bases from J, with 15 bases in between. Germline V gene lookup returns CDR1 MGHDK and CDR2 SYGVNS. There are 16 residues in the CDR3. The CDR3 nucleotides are TGTGCCAGCAGTGAATATATCGCAGACAGCCGCTATGGCTACACCTTC. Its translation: CASSEYIADSRYGYTF.

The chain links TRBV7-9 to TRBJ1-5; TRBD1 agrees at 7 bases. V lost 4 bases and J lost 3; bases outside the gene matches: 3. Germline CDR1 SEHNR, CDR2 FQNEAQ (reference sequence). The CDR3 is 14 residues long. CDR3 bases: TGTGCCAGCAGCTACACAGGGGACAATCAGCCCCAGCATTTT. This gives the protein CASSYTGDNQPQHF.